This TCR beta chain emerged from a study of shared clonotypes between healthy human individuals. Authors' methods: ImmunoSEQ output held junction-only sequences without quality scores, so filtering differed. Repertoires were generated with immunoSEQ multiplex PCR, while TCRdb's copy carries only in-frame clones and drops some. V, J and clone size are taken as reported in that table, and D and trimming were inferred from the DNA itself. The table includes roughly 480,000 clones, around 79% detected once. As for this clone: It is likely a read error: a sequence one base away is far more abundant.

The V end was cut by 4 bases, the J end by 1 base, with 12 bases between. In germline, CDR1 is LGHNA, CDR2 YSLEER. The CDR3 spans 15 residues. V usage is TRBV4-3 and J usage is TRBJ2-3, with unresolved D. This TCR was recovered from a middle-aged woman in good health. Some clones in this sample may be carry-over from other donors' samples. Sequencing was done on a sample of PBMCs. Here the CDR3 DNA reads TGCGCCAGCAGCCGAGAGGCCATTCGCACAGATACGCAGTATTTT. Its translation: CASSREAIRTDTQYF.